Following are 18 T cell receptor beta chains from one sample sequenced in a study of shared clonotypes between healthy human individuals. Clones were read by immunoSEQ multiplex PCR, and TCRdb kept only the in-frame ones, dropping some. The top ten clones hold approximately 1.2% of a sample with approximately 1,500,000 clones, roughly 97% of them seen once. The sequencing input was naive CD4+ T cells sorted from blood. Sample subset: CD45RA+ positively selected. These receptor sequences come from a man younger than 45 in good health.

The chain employs TRBV7-2 and TRBJ2-7, with D tentatively TRBD2 (6 bases). CDR1 and CDR2 (germline): SGHTA, FQGNSA. CDR3 size: 15 residues. With 6 bases removed from V and 0 bases from J, the gap between germline ends came to 15 bases. The CDR3 spells CASSPRAGPSYEQYF. The CDR3 DNA reads TGTGCCAGCAGTCCTCGAGCGGGCCCCTCCTACGAGCAGTACTTC.

The rearrangement uses TRBV29-1 and TRBJ2-7, with a possible D match to TRBD1 (6 bases). Germline values: CDR1 SQVTM, CDR2 ANQGSEA. Trimming removed 6 bases from V and 6 bases from J, with 15 bases in between. The CDR3 has 12 amino acids. DNA of the CDR3: TGCAGCGTAACAAACAGGGTAAGCGAGCAGTACTTC. Its translation is CSVTNRVSEQYF.

This sequence joins TRBV19 and TRBJ2-1; D is undetermined. Germline assignment: CDR1 LNHDA and CDR2 SQIVND (reference sequence). The CDR3 has 16 residues. Trimming left V 1 base short and J 4 bases short, with 14 bases between. The CDR3 is CASSIVRTRTYNEQFF. CDR3 DNA: TGTGCCAGTAGTATAGTTAGGACCAGAACATACAATGAGCAGTTCTTC.

The chain uses TRBV10-3 and TRBJ1-2; no firm D call. The CDR3 runs to 14 residues. The V end was cut by 3 bases, the J end by 5 bases, with 13 bases between. The V gene's germline CDR1 is ENHRY and CDR2 SYGVKD. Here the CDR3 DNA reads TGTGCCATCAGTGACAACGCCCTCGGATATGGCTACACCTTC. Encoded protein: CAISDNALGYGYTF.

The chain employs TRBV7-6 and TRBJ2-5; perhaps TRBD1 as D (5 bases). The CDR3 totals 14 residues. Germline V gives CDR1 SGHVS, CDR2 FNYEAQ. The V gene lost 5 bases and the J gene lost 5 bases, with 15 bases spanning the gap. CDR3 coding DNA: TGTGCCAGCAGCCCATCAGTCAGGGTTGAGACCCAGTACTTC. It encodes CASSPSVRVETQYF. The complete variable domain, with remaining parts taken from reference TRBV7-6 and TRBJ2-5, reads GAGVSQSPRYKVTKRGQDVALRCDPISGHVSLYWYRQALGQGPEFLTYFNYEAQQDKSGLPNDRFSAERPEGSISTLTIQRTEQRDSAMYRCASSPSVRVETQYFGPGTRLLVL.

The chain links TRBV27 to TRBJ2-5; 7 nucleotides agree with TRBD2. After removal of 3 bases from V and 3 bases from J, the junction contained 13 bases not matched to a gene. This CDR3 has 17 residues. The V gene's germline CDR1 is MNHEY and CDR2 SMNVEV (reference sequence). This chain's CDR3 is CASSFNPGGSDKETQYF. For the CDR3, the DNA is TGTGCCAGCAGTTTTAATCCGGGAGGATCGGATAAAGAGACCCAGTACTTC.

The rearrangement joins TRBV7-6 to TRBJ2-7, with 8 bases fitting TRBD1. With 5 bases clipped from V and 3 bases from J, the junction kept 3 bases outside the gene matches. Germline V CDR1 and CDR2: SGHVS, FNYEAQ. The CDR3 consists of 13 residues. The chain's CDR3 is CASSITGGYEQYF. The CDR3 DNA is TGTGCCAGCAGCATAACAGGGGGCTACGAGCAGTACTTC.

This clone came up once. The chain recombines TRBV21-1 with TRBJ2-7; TRBD1 is taken as the D call from the table, unchecked against the DNA. TRBV21-1 constitutes a pseudogene. The CDR3 length is 13 residues. The CDR3, as DNA: TGTTCTGGGGCGGAAGGACGCTCCTACGAGCAGTACTTC. Residues: CSGAEGRSYEQYF.

This chain uses TRBV19 with TRBJ2-2; 10 bases are shared with TRBD2. J was trimmed by 4 bases and V by 6 bases; bases with no gene match: 11. This CDR3 has 17 residues. The germline V gene encodes CDR1 LNHDA and CDR2 SQIVND (reference sequence). The CDR3 reads CASSASGGGLGTGELFF. In nucleotides, the CDR3 is TGTGCCAGTAGCGCTAGCGGGGGCGGATTGGGCACCGGGGAGCTGTTTTTT.

The chain combines TRBV10-1 with TRBJ1-3; D unresolved. CDR3 length equals 16 residues. Germline values: CDR1 WNHNN, CDR2 SYGVQD (reference sequence). The V and J ends lost 0 bases and 0 bases respectively, with 9 bases between them. CDR3 nucleotides: TGCGCCAGCAGTGAGTCCCAGGTGTCCTCTGGAAACACCATATATTTT. Translated, it gives CASSESQVSSGNTIYF.

J is TRBJ2-7 and V is TRBV28; tentatively, D is TRBD2 (6 bases). This CDR3 has 14 residues. V lost 8 bases and J 2 bases, leaving 16 bases between the germline ends. In germline, CDR1 is MDHEN, CDR2 SYDVKM. This CDR3 is CASYGGDGPYEQYF. The CDR3 nucleotides read TGTGCCAGCTACGGAGGGGACGGACCCTACGAGCAGTACTTC.

V usage is TRBV7-8 and J usage is TRBJ2-3; maybe TRBD2 (5 bases). Trimming left V 0 bases short and J 1 base short, with 8 bases between. The CDR3 has 15 residues. CDR1 is SGHVS, CDR2 FQNEAQ, per germline. For the CDR3, the DNA is TGTGCCAGCAGCTTAGCGAGGCGGGGCACAGATACGCAGTATTTT. Protein sequence: CASSLARRGTDTQYF.

This clone was observed once. This sequence joins TRBV9 and TRBJ1-2; TRBD1 agrees at 7 bases. CDR3 length equals 14 residues. Germline V gene data show CDR1 as SGDLS and CDR2 as YYNGEE. V was pared by 3 bases and J by 8 bases, with 10 bases of the junction left unmatched. CDR3 sequence: CASSALDRESGYTF. The CDR3 bases are TGTGCCAGCAGCGCCCTCGACAGGGAATCGGGCTACACCTTC.

V usage is TRBV7-2 and J usage is TRBJ2-7, with 7 bases fitting TRBD1. This CDR3 has 15 residues. V gave up 3 bases and J gave up 5 bases; unmatched junction bases: 10. In germline, CDR1 is SGHTA, CDR2 FQGNSA. The CDR3 DNA reads TGTGCCAGCAGCTTTTTGGTGACAGGGCGGGACGAGCAGTACTTC. It is translated as CASSFLVTGRDEQYF.

The chain recombines TRBV2 with TRBJ2-2; 7 nucleotides agree with TRBD2. This CDR3 is 16 amino acids long. With V trimmed by 3 bases and J by 0 bases, 4 bases remained unmatched. Germline CDR1 and CDR2: SNHLY and FYNNEI. This CDR3 reads CASSEEGLTNTGELFF. The CDR3 nucleotides are TGTGCCAGCAGTGAGGAGGGACTAACGAACACCGGGGAGCTGTTTTTT.

The chain employs TRBV6-6 and TRBJ2-2, with D maybe TRBD1 (5 bases). Germline values: CDR1 MNHNY, CDR2 SVGAGI (reference sequence). Trimming removed 6 bases at V and 6 bases at J, with 11 bases between. This CDR3 has 13 residues. CDR3 amino acids: CASSRAAAGELFF. Written as DNA, the CDR3 is TGTGCCAGCAGCAGGGCTGCAGCCGGGGAGCTGTTTTTT.

The CDR3 sequence: CASRSLQGRTEAFF. The CDR3 region has the DNA TGTGCCAGCAGGTCCCTACAGGGTCGGACTGAAGCTTTCTTT. J is TRBJ1-1 and V is TRBV5-4, with D possibly TRBD1 on 6 matching bases. This CDR3 region has 14 residues. The germline CDR1 and CDR2 sequences are SGHNT and YYREEE (reference sequence). V lost 5 bases to trimming and J lost 5 bases, with 16 bases between them.

The rearrangement joins TRBV5-8 to TRBJ1-5; TRBD1 matches at 8 bases. The CDR3 covers 15 residues. The ends lost 2 bases at V and 6 bases at J; junction bases unmatched: 7. The germline V gene has CDR1 SGHTS and CDR2 YDEGEE. This chain's CDR3 is CASSFHGQGFQPQHF. Written as DNA, the CDR3 is TGTGCCAGCAGCTTCCACGGACAGGGTTTTCAGCCCCAGCATTTT. Variable domain in full (rest from reference TRBV5-8 and TRBJ1-5): EAGVTQSPTHLIKTRGQQATLRCSPISGHTSVYWYQQALGLGLQFLLWYDEGEERNRGNFPPRFSGRQFPNYSSELNVNALELEDSALYLCASSFHGQGFQPQHFGDGTRLSIL.